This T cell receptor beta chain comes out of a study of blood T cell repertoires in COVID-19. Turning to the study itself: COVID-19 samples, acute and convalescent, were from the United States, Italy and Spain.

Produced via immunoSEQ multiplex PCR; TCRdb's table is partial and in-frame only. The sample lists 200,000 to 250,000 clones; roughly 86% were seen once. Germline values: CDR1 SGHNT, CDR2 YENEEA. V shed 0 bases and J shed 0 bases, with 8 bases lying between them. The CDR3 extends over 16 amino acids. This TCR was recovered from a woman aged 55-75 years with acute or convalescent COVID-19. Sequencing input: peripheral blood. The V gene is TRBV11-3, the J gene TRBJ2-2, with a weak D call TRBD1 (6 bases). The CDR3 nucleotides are TGTGCCAGCAGCTTAGAAGCAGGGGCGAACACCGGGGAGCTGTTTTTT. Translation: CASSLEAGANTGELFF. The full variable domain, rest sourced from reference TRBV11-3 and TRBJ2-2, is EAGVVQSPRYKIIEKKQPVAFWCNPISGHNTLYWYLQNLGQGPELLIRYENEEAVDDSQLPKDRFSAERLKGVDSTLKIQPAELGDSAVYLCASSLEAGANTGELFFGEGSRLTVL.